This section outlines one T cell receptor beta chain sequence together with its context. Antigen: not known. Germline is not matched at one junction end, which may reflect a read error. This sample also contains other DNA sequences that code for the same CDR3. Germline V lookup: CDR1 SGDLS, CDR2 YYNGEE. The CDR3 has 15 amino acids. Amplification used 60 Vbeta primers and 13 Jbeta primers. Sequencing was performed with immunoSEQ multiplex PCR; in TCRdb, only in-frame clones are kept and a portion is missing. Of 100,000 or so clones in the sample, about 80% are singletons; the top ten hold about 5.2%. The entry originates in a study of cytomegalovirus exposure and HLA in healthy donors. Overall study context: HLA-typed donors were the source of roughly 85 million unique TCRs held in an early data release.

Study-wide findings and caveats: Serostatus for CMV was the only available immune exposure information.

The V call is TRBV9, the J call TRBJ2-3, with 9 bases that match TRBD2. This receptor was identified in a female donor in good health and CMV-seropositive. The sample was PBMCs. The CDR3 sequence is CASSVAGESTDTQYF. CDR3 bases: TGTGCTAGCAGCGTAGCGGGGGAAAGCACAGATACGCAGTATTTT.